Reported below is one T cell receptor (beta chain). Antigen unknown. The data originate from a study of T cell responses to AZD1222 COVID-19 vaccine. The study's findings and limits: Receipt of two AZD1222 doses was followed by a rise in Spike-specific TCR breadth and depth. Spike-wide vaccine-associated CD4 TCRs dominated at 160-218 and 743-854.

Measured with immunoSEQ multiplex PCR; TCRdb has only the in-frame clones, and not every one. The repertoire holds 160,000 or so clones, 92% seen once, with about 4% in the top ten. Source: peripheral blood, taken on day 0 of MenACWY control vaccination. This clonotype was sampled from an adult in good health.

The DNA for the CDR3 is TGTGCCAGTAGTCCCCAGGGGACTGAGGAGACCCAGTACTTC. Its translation is CASSPQGTEETQYF. This chain joins TRBV19 and TRBJ2-5, with D perhaps matching TRBD1 or TRBD2 (6 bases each). V was cut by 5 bases and J by 5 bases, with 15 bases left in between. This CDR3 region has 14 residues. Germline lookup yields CDR1 LNHDA and CDR2 SQIVND (reference sequence).